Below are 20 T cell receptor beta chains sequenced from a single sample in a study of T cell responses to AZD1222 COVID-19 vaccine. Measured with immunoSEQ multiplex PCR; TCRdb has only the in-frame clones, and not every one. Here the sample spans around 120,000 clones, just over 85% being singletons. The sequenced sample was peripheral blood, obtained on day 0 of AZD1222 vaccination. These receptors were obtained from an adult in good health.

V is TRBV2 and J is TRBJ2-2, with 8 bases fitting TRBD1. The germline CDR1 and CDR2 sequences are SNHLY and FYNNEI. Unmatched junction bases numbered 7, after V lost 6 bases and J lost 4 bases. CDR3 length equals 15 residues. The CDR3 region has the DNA TGTGCCAGCAGGGGACAGGTCGTCTCCACCGGGGAGCTGTTTTTT. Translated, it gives CASRGQVVSTGELFF. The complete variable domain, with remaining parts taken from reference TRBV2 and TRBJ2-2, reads EPEVTQTPSHQVTQMGQEVILRCVPISNHLYFYWYRQILGQKVEFLVSFYNNEISEKSEIFDDQFSVERPDGSNFTLKIRSTKLEDSAMYFCASRGQVVSTGELFFGEGSRLTVL.

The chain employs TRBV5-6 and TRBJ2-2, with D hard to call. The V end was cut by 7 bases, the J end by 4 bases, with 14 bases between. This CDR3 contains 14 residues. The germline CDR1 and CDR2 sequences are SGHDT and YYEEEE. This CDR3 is CASLLRVGTGELFF. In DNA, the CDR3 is TGTGCCAGCTTACTACGTGTGGGCACCGGGGAGCTGTTTTTT. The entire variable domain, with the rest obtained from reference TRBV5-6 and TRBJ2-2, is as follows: DAGVTQSPTHLIKTRGQQVTLRCSPKSGHDTVSWYQQALGQGPQFIFQYYEEEERQRGNFPDRFSGHQFPNYSSELNVNALLLGDSALYLCASLLRVGTGELFFGEGSRLTVL.

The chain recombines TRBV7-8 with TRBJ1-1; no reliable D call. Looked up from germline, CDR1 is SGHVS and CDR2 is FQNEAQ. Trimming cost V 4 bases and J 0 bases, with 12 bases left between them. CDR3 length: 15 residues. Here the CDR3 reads CASSSLGGLNTEAFF. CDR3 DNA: TGTGCCAGCAGCTCCCTGGGAGGGTTGAACACTGAAGCTTTCTTT. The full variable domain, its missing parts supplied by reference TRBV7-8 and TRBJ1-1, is GAGVSQSPRYKVAKRGQDVALRCDPISGHVSLFWYQQALGQGPEFLTYFQNEAQLDKSGLPSDRFFAERPEGSVSTLKIQRTQQEDSAVYLCASSSLGGLNTEAFFGQGTRLTVV.

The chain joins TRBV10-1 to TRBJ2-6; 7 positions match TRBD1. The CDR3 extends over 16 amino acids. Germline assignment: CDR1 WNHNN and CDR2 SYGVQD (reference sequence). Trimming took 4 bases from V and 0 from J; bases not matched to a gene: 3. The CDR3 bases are TGCGCCAGCAGTGGGGGGACAGTCTCTGGGGCCAACGTCCTGACTTTC. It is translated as CASSGGTVSGANVLTF.

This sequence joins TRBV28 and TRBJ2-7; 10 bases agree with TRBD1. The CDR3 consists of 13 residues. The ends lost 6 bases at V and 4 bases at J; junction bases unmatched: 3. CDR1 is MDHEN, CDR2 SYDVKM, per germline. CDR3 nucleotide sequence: TGTGCCAGCAGGGACAGGGGGAAATACGAGCAGTACTTC. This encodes CASRDRGKYEQYF.

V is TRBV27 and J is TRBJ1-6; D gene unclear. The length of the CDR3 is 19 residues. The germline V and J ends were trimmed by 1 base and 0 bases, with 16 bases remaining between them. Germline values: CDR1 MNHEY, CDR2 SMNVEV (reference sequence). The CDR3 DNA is TGTGCCAGCAGTTTATTGTCCGGTCAGGCGAGCTCCTATAATTCACCCCTCCACTTT. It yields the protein CASSLLSGQASSYNSPLHF.

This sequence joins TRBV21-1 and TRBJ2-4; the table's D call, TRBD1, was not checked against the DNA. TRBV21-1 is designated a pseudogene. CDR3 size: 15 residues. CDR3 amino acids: CASSLQCVRQNIQYF. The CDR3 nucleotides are TGTGCCAGCAGCCTACAATGTGTCAGGCAAAACATTCAGTACTTC.

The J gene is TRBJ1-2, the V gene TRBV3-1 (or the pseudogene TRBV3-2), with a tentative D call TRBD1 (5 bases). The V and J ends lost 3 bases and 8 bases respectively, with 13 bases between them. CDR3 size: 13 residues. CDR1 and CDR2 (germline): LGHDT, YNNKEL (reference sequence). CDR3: CASSHWGSNGYTF. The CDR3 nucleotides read TGTGCCAGCAGCCATTGGGGGTCAAACGGCTACACCTTC.

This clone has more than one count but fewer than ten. The CDR3 region has the DNA TGTGCCAGCAGCCAATCCTCAGGGGATAGTGGCTACACCTTC. Its protein product is CASSQSSGDSGYTF. The chain carries TRBV16 and TRBJ1-2, with D possibly matching TRBD1 (6 bases). The CDR3 has 14 residues. With 0 bases removed from V and 7 bases from J, the gap between germline ends came to 12 bases. Looked up from germline, CDR1 is KGHSY and CDR2 is FQNENV.

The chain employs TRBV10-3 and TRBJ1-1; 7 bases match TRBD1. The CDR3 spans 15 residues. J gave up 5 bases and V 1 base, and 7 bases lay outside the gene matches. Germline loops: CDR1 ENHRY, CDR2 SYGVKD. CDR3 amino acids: CAISEFETGSTEAFF. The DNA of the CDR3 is TGTGCCATCAGTGAGTTCGAGACAGGGAGTACTGAAGCTTTCTTT.

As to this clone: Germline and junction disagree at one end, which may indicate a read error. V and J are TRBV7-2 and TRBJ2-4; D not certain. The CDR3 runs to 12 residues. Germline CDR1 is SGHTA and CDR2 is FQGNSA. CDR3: CASSPSRNVQYF. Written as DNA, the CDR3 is TGTGCCAGCAGCCCTTCTCGAAACGTTCAGTACTTC.

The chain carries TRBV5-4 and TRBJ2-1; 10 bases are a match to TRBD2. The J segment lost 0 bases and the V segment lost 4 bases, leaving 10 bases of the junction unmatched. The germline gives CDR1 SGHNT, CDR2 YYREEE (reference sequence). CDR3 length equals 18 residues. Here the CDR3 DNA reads TGTGCCAGCAGCAGTCGGACTAGCGGAGACCCCTCCTACAATGAGCAGTTCTTC. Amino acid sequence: CASSSRTSGDPSYNEQFF.

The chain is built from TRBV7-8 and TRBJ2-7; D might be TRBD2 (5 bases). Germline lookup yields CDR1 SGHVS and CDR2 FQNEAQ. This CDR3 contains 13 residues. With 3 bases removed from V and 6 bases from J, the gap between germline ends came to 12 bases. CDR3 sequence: CASSLGEIVEQYF. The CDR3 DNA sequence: TGTGCCAGCAGCTTGGGAGAAATCGTCGAGCAGTACTTC.

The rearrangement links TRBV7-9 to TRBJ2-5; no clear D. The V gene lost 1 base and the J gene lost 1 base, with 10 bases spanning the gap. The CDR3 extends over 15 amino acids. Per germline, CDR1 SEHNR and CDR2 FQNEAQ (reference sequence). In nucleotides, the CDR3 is TGTGCCAGCAGCTTAGTCGGTGGTCCCCAAGAGACCCAGTACTTC. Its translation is CASSLVGGPQETQYF.

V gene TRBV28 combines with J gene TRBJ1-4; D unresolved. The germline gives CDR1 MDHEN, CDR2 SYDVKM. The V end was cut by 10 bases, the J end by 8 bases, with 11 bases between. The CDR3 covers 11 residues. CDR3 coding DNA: TGTGCCATCCAAAACATGGAAAAACTGTTTTTT. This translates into CAIQNMEKLFF.

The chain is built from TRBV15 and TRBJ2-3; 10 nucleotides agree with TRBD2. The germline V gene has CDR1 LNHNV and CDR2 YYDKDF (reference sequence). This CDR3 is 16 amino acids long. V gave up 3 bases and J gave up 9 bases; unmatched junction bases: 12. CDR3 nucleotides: TGTGCCACCAGCAGGGTGTCTAGCGGGAGTTCCAGGACGCAGTATTTT. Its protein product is CATSRVSSGSSRTQYF.

The CDR3 sequence: CASSLSGLAGGMSSYEQYF. CDR3 nucleotides: TGTGCCAGCAGCCTCTCCGGACTAGCGGGAGGGATGAGCTCCTACGAGCAGTACTTC. The chain recombines TRBV11-2 with TRBJ2-7; 15 nucleotides agree with TRBD2. CDR1 is SGHAT, CDR2 FQNNGV, per germline. The CDR3 is 19 amino acids. V lost 5 bases and J lost 0; bases outside the gene matches: 11.

CDR3: CASSIAPGAEKLFF. CDR3 bases: TGTGCCAGTAGTATCGCCCCAGGGGCTGAAAAACTGTTTTTT. The genes are TRBV19 and TRBJ1-4; D is perhaps TRBD1 (6 bases). The germline V gene encodes CDR1 LNHDA and CDR2 SQIVND (reference sequence). CDR3 length equals 14 residues. V lost 3 bases and J lost 7, with 12 bases in between.

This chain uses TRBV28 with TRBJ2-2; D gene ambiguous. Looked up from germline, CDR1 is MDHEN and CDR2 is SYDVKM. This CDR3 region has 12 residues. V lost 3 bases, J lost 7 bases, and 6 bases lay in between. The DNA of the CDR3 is TGTGCCAGCAGTTTGGCGGTCGGGGAGCTGTTTTTT. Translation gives CASSLAVGELFF.

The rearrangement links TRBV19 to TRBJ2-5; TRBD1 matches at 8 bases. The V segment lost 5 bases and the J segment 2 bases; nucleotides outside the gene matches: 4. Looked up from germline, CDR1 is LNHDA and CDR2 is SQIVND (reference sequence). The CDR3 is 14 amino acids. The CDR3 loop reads CASSSGQAQETQYF. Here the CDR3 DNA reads TGTGCCAGTAGTTCGGGACAGGCACAAGAGACCCAGTACTTC.